The clone carrying this T cell receptor beta chain has just a few counts. TCRdb's table, derived via immunoSEQ multiplex PCR, lists solely in-frame clones and lacks some. In the table there are 95,000 to 150,000 clones, around 88% of which are singletons. This CDR3 is 13 amino acids long. V lost 7 bases to trimming and J lost 0 bases, with 11 bases between them. CDR1 and CDR2 from the germline V gene are SGHKS and YYEKEE (reference sequence). The data belong to a study of T cell responses to AZD1222 COVID-19 vaccine. The genes are TRBV5-5 and TRBJ2-7; D remains ambiguous. The TCR was taken from an adult in good health. The material sequenced was peripheral blood, taken on day 0 of AZD1222 vaccination. The CDR3: CASGMVSSYEQYF. DNA of the CDR3: TGTGCCAGCGGAATGGTTAGCTCCTACGAGCAGTACTTC.